This TCR beta chain derives from a study of blood T cell repertoires in COVID-19. Original handling: Quantification of nucleated cells was approximated via reference gene primer amplification. TCRdb keeps only in-frame clones here, not all; method: immunoSEQ multiplex PCR. D and trimming were read from the DNA, whereas the V and J calls and clone size are those reported in that table. In the table there are roughly 11,000 clones, less than 85% of which are singletons. After removal of 4 bases from V and 8 bases from J, the junction contained 8 bases not matched to a gene. Looked up from germline, CDR1 is KGHDR and CDR2 is SFDVKD. This CDR3 contains 15 residues. This clone appeared a single time.

This TCR was recovered from a human donor in a cohort sampled during active COVID-19. V and J are TRBV24-1 and TRBJ2-1; 9 positions match TRBD1. The material sequenced was peripheral blood. CDR3 amino acids: CATSDPGQGGYEQFF. In nucleotides, the CDR3 is TGTGCCACCAGTGACCCGGGACAGGGAGGCTATGAGCAGTTCTTC.